This T cell receptor (beta chain) emerged from a study of STAT5B mutations in CD4+ large granular lymphocyte leukemia. Study outcomes and limitations: TRBV06-family usage was enriched in top patient clones (8/27) versus controls (2/35). 25% of private leukemic clonotypes occurred rarely in other patients' non-leukemic repertoires.

A note on this clone: Its antigen is unidentified.

The CDR3 is made up of 15 amino acids. From germline, CDR1 is SQVTM and CDR2 ANQGSEA. J gave up 1 base and V 3 bases, and 0 bases lay outside the gene matches. Sequencing was at survey level. The repertoire was sequenced with immunoSEQ multiplex PCR; TCRdb's copy has only in-frame clones and lacks some. The sample lists about 30,000 clones; more than 65% were seen once. This TCR was recovered from a human donor in good health. Input material: CD4+ T cells from blood buffy coats. The chain uses TRBV29-1 and TRBJ2-2; TRBD2 aligns across 12 bases. The CDR3 reads CSVEGLAGNTGELFF. The CDR3 DNA follows: TGCAGCGTTGAGGGACTAGCGGGGAACACCGGGGAGCTGTTTTTT.